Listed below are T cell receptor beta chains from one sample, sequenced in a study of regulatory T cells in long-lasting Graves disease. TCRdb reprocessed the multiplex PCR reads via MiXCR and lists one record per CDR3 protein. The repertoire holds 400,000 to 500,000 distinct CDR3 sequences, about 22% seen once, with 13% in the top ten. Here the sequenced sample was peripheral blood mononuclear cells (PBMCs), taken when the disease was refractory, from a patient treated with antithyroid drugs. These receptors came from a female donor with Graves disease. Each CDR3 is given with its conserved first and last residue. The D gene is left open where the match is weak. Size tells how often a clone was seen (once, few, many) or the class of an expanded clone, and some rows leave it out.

TGTGCCAGCAGTTTAAAGAGCTCCTACGAGCAGTACTTC | CASSLKSSYEQYF | TRBV5-1 | few | - | TRBJ2-7
TGCGCCAGCAGCCAGGGGGGGTTTTCCTACGAGCAGTACTTC | CASSQGGFSYEQYF | TRBV4-3 | - | TRBD2 | TRBJ2-7
TGTGCCAGCAGCCCTTCCCCCGGACTTAACACTGAAGCTTTCTTT | CASSPSPGLNTEAFF | TRBV11-3 | many | - | TRBJ1-1
TGTGCCATCAGTGTGGGGACCGGAGAAAAACTGTTTTTT | CAISVGTGEKLFF | TRBV10-3 | few | - | TRBJ1-4
TGTGCCAGCGGGGCCGGTCAAGAGACCCAGTACTTC | CASGAGQETQYF | TRBV28 | many | - | TRBJ2-5
TGTGCCAGCGGTGGGTTGCTCACAGATACGCAGTATTTT | CASGGLLTDTQYF | TRBV28 | few | - | TRBJ2-3
TGTGCCGTCACCCGGAATGGACTAGCCGCAGAGACCCAGTACTTC | CAVTRNGLAAETQYF | TRBV7-2 | many | TRBD2 | TRBJ2-5
TGTGCCAGCAGTTTAATATTCGGGACAGGGTACTATGGCTACACCTTC | CASSLIFGTGYYGYTF | TRBV28 | - | TRBD1 | TRBJ1-2
TGCAGCGTCGCAGCTAGACAGATTAGCACAGATACGCAGTATTTT | CSVAARQISTDTQYF | TRBV29-1 | - | - | TRBJ2-3
TGCGCCAGCAGCCAAGACGCGGGCTGGGGACAGCCCCAGCATTTT | CASSQDAGWGQPQHF | TRBV4-3 | - | - | TRBJ1-5
TGTGCCAGCAGCCGGGACAGAGCTAGCCAAGAGACCCAGTACTTC | CASSRDRASQETQYF | TRBV12-3/TRBV12-4 | many | TRBD1 | TRBJ2-5
TGTGCCACCAAAAGTGAGATGAACACTGAAGCTTTCTTT | CATKSEMNTEAFF | TRBV27 | few | - | TRBJ1-1
TGTGCCAGCAGTTTTAGCGACACGGACTACGGCTACACCTTC | CASSFSDTDYGYTF | TRBV12-3/TRBV12-4 | many | - | TRBJ1-2
TGTGCCAGCAGTAAGGGGGGGGAGAGCAATCAGCCCCAGCATTTT | CASSKGGESNQPQHF | TRBV2 | few | - | TRBJ1-5